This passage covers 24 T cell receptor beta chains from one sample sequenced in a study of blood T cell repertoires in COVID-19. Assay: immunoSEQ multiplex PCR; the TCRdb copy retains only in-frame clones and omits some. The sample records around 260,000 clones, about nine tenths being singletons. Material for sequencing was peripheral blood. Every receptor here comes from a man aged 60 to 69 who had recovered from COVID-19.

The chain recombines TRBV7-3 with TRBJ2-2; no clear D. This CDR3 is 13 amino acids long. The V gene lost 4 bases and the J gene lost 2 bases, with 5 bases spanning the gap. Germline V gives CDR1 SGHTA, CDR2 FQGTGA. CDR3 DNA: TGTGCCAGCAGCTCGACTAACACCGGGGAGCTGTTTTTT. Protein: CASSSTNTGELFF.

The CDR3 DNA follows: TGTGCCAGCAGCCCCCTCCTGGGGAGGAACACTGAAGCTTTCTTT. This sequence encodes CASSPLLGRNTEAFF. V gene TRBV14 combines with J gene TRBJ1-1; D gene uncertain. Trimming removed 4 bases from V and 1 base from J, with 13 bases in between. CDR1 and CDR2 from the germline V gene are SGHDN and FVKESK. The CDR3 runs to 15 residues. The complete variable domain, with remaining parts taken from reference TRBV14 and TRBJ1-1, reads EAGVTQFPSHSVIEKGQTVTLRCDPISGHDNLYWYRRVMGKEIKFLLHFVKESKQDESGMPNNRFLAERTGGTYSTLKVQPAELEDSGVYFCASSPLLGRNTEAFFGQGTRLTVV.

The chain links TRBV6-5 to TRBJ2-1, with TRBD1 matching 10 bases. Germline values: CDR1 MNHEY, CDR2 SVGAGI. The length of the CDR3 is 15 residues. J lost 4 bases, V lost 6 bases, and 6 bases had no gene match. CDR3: CASRGTGDRYNEQFF. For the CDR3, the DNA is TGTGCCAGCAGAGGGACAGGGGACAGGTACAATGAGCAGTTCTTC.

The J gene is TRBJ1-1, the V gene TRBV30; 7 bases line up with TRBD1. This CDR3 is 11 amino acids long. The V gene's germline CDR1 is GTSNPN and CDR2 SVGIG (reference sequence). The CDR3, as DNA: TGTGCGGGACAGACTAACACTGAAGCTTTCTTT. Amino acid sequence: CAGQTNTEAFF. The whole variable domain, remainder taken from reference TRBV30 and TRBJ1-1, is SQTIHQWPATLVQPVGSPLSLECTVEGTSNPNLYWYRQAAGRGLQLLFYSVGIGQISSEVPQNLSASRPQDRQFILSSKKLLLSDSGFYLCAGQTNTEAFFGQGTRLTVV.

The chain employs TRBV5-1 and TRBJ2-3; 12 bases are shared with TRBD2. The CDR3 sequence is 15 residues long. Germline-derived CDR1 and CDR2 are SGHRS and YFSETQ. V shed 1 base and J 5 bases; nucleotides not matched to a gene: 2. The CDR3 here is CASSLRLAGEDTQYF. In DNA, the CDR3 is TGCGCCAGCAGCTTGAGACTAGCGGGGGAAGATACGCAGTATTTT.

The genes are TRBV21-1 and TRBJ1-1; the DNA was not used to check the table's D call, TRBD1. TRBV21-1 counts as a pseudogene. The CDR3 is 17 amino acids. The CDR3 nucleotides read TGTGCCAGCAGCAAAGCTGCGGCGACAGGGATAAACACTGAAGCTTTCTTT. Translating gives CASSKAAATGINTEAFF.

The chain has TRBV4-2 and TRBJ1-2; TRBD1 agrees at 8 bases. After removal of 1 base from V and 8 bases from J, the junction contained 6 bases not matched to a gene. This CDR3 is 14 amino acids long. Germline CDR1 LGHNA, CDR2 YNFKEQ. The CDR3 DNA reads TGTGCCAGCAGCCAAGGGGACAGGCCGCCCGGCTACACCTTC. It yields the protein CASSQGDRPPGYTF.

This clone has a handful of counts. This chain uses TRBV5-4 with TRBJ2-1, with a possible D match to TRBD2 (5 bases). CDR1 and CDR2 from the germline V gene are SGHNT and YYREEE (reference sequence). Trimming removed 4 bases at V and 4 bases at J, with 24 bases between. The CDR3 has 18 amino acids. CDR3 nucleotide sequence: TGTGCCAGCAGCCCCGAGGGCAGTTCGGGGAGAGGGTACAATGAGCAGTTCTTC. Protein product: CASSPEGSSGRGYNEQFF.

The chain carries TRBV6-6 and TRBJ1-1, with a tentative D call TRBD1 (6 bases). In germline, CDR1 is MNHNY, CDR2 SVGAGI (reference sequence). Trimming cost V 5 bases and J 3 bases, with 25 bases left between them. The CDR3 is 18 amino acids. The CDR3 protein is CASSRVAGGMRVDTEAFF. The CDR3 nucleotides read TGTGCCAGCAGTCGGGTGGCTGGGGGCATGAGGGTGGACACTGAAGCTTTCTTT.

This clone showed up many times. CDR3 loop: CAWSVRSHSTTYEQYF. The CDR3 nucleotides are TGTGCCTGGAGTGTAAGGTCCCACAGTACCACCTACGAGCAGTACTTC. The chain carries TRBV30 and TRBJ2-7; D gene unclear. Germline loops: CDR1 GTSNPN, CDR2 SVGIG (reference sequence). Trimming pared 0 bases from V and 2 bases from J, leaving 17 bases between. This CDR3 comprises 16 residues.

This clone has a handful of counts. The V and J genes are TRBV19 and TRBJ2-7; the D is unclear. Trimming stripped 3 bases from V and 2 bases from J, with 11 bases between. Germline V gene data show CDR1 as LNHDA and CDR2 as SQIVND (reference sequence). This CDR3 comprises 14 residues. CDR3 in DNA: TGTGCCAGTAGTATGACGGCAGGAACCTACGAGCAGTACTTC. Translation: CASSMTAGTYEQYF. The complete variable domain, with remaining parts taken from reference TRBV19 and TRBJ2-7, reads DGGITQSPKYLFRKEGQNVTLSCEQNLNHDAMYWYRQDPGQGLRLIYYSQIVNDFQKGDIAEGYSVSREKKESFPLTVTSAQKNPTAFYLCASSMTAGTYEQYFGPGTRLTVT.

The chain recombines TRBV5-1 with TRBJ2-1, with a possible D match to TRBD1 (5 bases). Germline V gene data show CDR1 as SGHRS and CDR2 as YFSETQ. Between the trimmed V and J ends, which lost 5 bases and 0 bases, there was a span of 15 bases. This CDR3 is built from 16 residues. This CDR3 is CASSLSVGASYNEQFF. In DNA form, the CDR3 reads TGCGCCAGCAGTTTAAGCGTAGGGGCCTCCTACAATGAGCAGTTCTTC.

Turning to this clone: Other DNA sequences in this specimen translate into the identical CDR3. The CDR3 nucleotides read TGTGCCAGCAGTCCGGGACAGGGGTACGAGCAGTACTTC. Translation: CASSPGQGYEQYF. The genes are TRBV12-3 or TRBV12-4 and TRBJ2-7; 10 bases line up with TRBD1. V lost 5 bases to trimming and J lost 4 bases; unmatched junction nucleotides: 2. CDR3 length equals 13 residues.

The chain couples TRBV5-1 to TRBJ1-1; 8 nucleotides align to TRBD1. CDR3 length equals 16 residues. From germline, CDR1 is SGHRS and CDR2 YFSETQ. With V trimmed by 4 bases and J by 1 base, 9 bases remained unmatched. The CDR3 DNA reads TGCGCCAGCAGCAAAACTCCGGGACAGGCGAACACTGAAGCTTTCTTT. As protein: CASSKTPGQANTEAFF.

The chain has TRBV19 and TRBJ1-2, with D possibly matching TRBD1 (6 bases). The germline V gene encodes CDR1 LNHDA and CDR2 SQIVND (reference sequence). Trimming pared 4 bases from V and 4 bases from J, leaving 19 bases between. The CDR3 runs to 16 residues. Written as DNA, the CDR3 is TGTGCCAGTAGTAAACCGGGACAACGGTCCCTCTATGGCTACACCTTC. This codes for CASSKPGQRSLYGYTF.

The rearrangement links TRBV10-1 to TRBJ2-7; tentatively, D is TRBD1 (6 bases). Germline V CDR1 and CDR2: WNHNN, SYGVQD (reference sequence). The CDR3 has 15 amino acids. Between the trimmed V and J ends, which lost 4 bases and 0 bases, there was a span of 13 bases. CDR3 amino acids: CASSGQRGTSYEQYF. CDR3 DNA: TGCGCCAGCAGTGGGCAGAGGGGGACCTCCTACGAGCAGTACTTC.

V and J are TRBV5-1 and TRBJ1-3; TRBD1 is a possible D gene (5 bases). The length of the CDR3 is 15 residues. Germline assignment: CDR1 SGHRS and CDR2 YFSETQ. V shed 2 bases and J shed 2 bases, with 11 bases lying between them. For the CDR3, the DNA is TGCGCCAGCAGCTTAGGGGATGTGACTGGAAACACCATATATTTT. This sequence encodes CASSLGDVTGNTIYF.

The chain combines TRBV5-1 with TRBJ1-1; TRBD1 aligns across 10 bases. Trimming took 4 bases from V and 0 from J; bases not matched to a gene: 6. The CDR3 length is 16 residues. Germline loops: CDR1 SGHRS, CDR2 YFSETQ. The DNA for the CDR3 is TGCGCCAGCAGCGCGGGACAGGGGATAATGAACACTGAAGCTTTCTTT. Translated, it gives CASSAGQGIMNTEAFF.

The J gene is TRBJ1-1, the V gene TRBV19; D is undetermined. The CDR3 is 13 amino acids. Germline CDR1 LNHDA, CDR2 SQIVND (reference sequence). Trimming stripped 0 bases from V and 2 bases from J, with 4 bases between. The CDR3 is CASSIDTNTEAFF. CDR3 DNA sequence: TGTGCCAGTAGTATAGACACTAACACTGAAGCTTTCTTT.

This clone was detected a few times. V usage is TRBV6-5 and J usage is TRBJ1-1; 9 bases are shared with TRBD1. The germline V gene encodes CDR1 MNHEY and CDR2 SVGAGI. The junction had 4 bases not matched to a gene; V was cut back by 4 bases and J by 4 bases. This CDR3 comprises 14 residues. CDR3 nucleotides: TGTGCCAGCAGTTCAGGGACAGGGCCCACTGAAGCTTTCTTT. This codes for CASSSGTGPTEAFF.

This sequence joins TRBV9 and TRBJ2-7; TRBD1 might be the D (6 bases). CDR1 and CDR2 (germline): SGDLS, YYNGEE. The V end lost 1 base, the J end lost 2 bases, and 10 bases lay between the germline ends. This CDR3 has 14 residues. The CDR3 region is CASSVQGNPYEQYF. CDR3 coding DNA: TGTGCCAGCAGCGTACAGGGGAACCCCTACGAGCAGTACTTC.

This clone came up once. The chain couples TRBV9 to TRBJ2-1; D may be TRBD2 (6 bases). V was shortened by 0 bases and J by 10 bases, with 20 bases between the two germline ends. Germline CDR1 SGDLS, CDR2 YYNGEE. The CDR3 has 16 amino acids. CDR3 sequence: CASSVVSDGGLREQFF. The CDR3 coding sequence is TGTGCCAGCAGCGTAGTATCGGACGGGGGACTGAGGGAGCAGTTCTTC.

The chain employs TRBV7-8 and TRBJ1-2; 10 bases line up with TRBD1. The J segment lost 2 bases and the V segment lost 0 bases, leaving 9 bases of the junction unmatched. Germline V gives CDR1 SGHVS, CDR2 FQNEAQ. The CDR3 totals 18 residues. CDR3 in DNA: TGTGCCAGCAGCTTAGCTGCAATCGGGACAGGGGTAAACTATGGCTACACCTTC. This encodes CASSLAAIGTGVNYGYTF.

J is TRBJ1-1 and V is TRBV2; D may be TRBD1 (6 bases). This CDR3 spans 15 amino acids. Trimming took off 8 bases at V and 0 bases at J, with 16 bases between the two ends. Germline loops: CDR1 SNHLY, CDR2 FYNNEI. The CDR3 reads CASGPRGSMNTEAFF. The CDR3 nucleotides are TGTGCCAGCGGCCCCAGGGGTTCCATGAACACTGAAGCTTTCTTT.